This T cell receptor beta chain was identified in a study of blood T cell repertoires in COVID-19. Study details: Sources were T cells, B-cell-depleted T cells, or PBMCs; the material itself was cDNA or gDNA.

Seattle-derived patients entered the study during active infection and were followed longitudinally. The germline CDR1 and CDR2 sequences are LGHNT and FRNRAP. V was pared by 4 bases and J by 8 bases, with 6 bases of the junction left unmatched. This CDR3 has 13 residues. This table comes from immunoSEQ multiplex PCR, and its TCRdb copy is limited to in-frame clones, with some not included. The sample comprises roughly 220,000 clones, 81% of which are singletons, and roughly 8% rests with the top ten. The receptor's source is a woman aged 80 or over with COVID-19, enrolled during active disease. Input material: peripheral blood. The rearrangement joins TRBV12-5 to TRBJ1-1, with TRBD1 identical over 8 bases. The CDR3 is CASGSSGGAEAFF. CDR3 bases: TGTGCTAGTGGTTCATCAGGGGGCGCAGAAGCTTTCTTT.